This TCR beta chain was found in a study of cytomegalovirus exposure and HLA in healthy donors. Study as a whole: From donors who were HLA-typed, an early data release held 70 million to 90 million unique TCRs. Study observations and caveats: Later work found that TCR association rates differed between HLA loci; DRB1 had the most and HLA-C the fewest.

Concerning this clone itself: The antigen is unknown.

60 Vbeta and 13 Jbeta primers were used in PCR. In the authors' workflow: Among the unique TCR beta chains that a later analysis counted, roughly 80 million in all, roughly 11 million were shared. This table comes from immunoSEQ multiplex PCR, and its TCRdb copy is limited to in-frame clones, with some not included. Clonal size and the V and J genes are those of that table, whereas D and trimming came from the DNA. Here the sample spans about 150,000 clones, 75% to 85% being singletons. Germline CDR1 reads GTSNPN; CDR2 reads SVGIG (reference sequence). This CDR3 has 12 amino acids. V dropped 2 bases and J dropped 3 bases, with 6 bases sitting between them.

The rearrangement links TRBV30 to TRBJ2-3; D gene unclear. This TCR derives from a middle-aged woman in good health and CMV-seropositive. Sequenced: PBMCs. The CDR3 protein is CAWSFETDTQYF. The CDR3 coding sequence is TGTGCCTGGAGTTTTGAGACAGATACGCAGTATTTT.